Reported below is one T cell receptor (beta chain). Antigen specificity is unknown. This sample was taken from a study of shared clonotypes between healthy human individuals. Overall study: CD4 naive and memory got three plates each, CD8 naive two, CD8 memory one.

The repertoire was sequenced with immunoSEQ multiplex PCR; TCRdb's copy has only in-frame clones and lacks some. The table shows roughly 1.5 million clones, with 95% to 99% occurring only once. Whole-study results and caveats: Non-shared clonotypes showed lower generation probabilities than clonotypes common to all four donors. Naive subsets tended to show greater estimated richness than memory subsets.

The sample comprised naive CD4+ T cells sorted from blood. The subset is: CD45RA+ positively selected. The TCR was taken from a man aged 25-45 years in good health.

The CDR3 DNA sequence: TGCAGCGTTTCTTTCTCCGGGGCGGAGGAGCCCCAGCATTTT. Its translation: CSVSFSGAEEPQHF. V and J are TRBV29-1 and TRBJ1-5; D may be TRBD1 (5 bases). Between the trimmed V and J ends, which lost 5 bases and 8 bases, there was a span of 19 bases. The CDR3 runs 14 residues. Germline CDR1 SQVTM, CDR2 ANQGSEA.